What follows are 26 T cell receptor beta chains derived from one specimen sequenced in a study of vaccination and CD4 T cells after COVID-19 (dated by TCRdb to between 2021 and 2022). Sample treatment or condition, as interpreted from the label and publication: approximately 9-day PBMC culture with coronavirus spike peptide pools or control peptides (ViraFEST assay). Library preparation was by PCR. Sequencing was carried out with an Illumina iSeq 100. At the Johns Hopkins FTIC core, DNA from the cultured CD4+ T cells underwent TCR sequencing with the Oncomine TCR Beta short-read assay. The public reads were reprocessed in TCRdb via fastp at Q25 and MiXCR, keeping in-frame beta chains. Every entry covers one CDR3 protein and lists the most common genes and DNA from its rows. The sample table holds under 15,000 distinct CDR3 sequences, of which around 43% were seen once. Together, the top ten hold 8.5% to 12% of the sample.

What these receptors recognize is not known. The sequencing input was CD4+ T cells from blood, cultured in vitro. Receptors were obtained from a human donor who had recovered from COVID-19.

CDR3 nucleotides: TGTGCCAGCAGCAAAGAAGGTCGGGCCACCTACGAGCAGTACTTC. Translated, it gives CASSKEGRATYEQYF. This chain connects TRBV21-1 to TRBJ2-7; the D segment call TRBD2 is taken from the table without a DNA check. TRBV21-1 is a known pseudogene. The length of the CDR3 is 15 residues.

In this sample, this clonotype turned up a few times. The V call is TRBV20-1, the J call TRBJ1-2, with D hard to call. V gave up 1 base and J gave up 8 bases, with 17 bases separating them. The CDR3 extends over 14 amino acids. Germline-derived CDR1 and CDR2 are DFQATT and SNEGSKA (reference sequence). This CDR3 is CSARVLERQNGYTF. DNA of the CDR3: TGCAGTGCTAGAGTTTTGGAGCGGCAGAACGGCTACACCTTC.

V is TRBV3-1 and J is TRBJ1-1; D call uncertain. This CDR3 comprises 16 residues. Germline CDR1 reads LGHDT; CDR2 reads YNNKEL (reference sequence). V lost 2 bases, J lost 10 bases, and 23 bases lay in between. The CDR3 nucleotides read TGTGCCAGCAGCCAACGGAATAGATTTAGGTCCTCCCCAGCTTTCTTT. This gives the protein CASSQRNRFRSSPAFF.

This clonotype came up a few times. The CDR3 coding sequence is TGTGCCTGGAGTACCGGACAGGGAGGGCAAGAGACCCAGTACTTC. This encodes CAWSTGQGGQETQYF. The chain links TRBV30 to TRBJ2-5; D is perhaps TRBD1 (8 bases). The ends were cut back, 2 bases at V and 2 bases at J, with 15 bases in the middle. Per the germline V gene, CDR1 is GTSNPN and CDR2 is SVGIG (reference sequence). The CDR3 extends over 15 amino acids.

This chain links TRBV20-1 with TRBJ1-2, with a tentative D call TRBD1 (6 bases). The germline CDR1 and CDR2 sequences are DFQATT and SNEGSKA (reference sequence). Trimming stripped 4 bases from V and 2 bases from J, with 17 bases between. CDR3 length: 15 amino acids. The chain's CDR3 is CSATQGGHGNYGYTF. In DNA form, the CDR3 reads TGCAGTGCTACCCAAGGGGGACACGGAAACTATGGCTACACCTTC.

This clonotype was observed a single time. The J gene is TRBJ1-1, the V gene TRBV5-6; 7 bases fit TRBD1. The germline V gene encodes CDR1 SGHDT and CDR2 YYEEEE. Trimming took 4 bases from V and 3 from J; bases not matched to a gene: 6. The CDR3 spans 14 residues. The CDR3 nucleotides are TGTGCCAGCAGCCGTTACGACAGGGACACTGAAGCTTTCTTT. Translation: CASSRYDRDTEAFF. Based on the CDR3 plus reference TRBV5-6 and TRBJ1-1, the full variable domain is DAGVTQSPTHLIKTRGQQVTLRCSPKSGHDTVSWYQQALGQGPQFIFQYYEEEERQRGNFPDRFSGHQFPNYSSELNVNALLLGDSALYLCASSRYDRDTEAFFGQGTRLTVV.

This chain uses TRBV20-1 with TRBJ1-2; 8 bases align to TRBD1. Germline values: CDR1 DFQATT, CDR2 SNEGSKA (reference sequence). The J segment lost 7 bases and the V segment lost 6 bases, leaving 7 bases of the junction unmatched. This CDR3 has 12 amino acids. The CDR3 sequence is CSAYRQGSGYTF. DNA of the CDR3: TGCAGTGCCTATCGACAGGGGAGTGGCTACACCTTC.

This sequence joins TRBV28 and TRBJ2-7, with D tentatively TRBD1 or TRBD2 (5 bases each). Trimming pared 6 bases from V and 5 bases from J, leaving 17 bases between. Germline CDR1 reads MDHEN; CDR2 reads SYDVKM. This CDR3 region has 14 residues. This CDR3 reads CASRKTGPGNEQYF. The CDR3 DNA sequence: TGTGCCAGCAGGAAAACGGGACCAGGGAACGAGCAGTACTTC. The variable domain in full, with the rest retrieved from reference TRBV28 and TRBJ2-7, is DVKVTQSSRYLVKRTGEKVFLECVQDMDHENMFWYRQDPGLGLRLIYFSYDVKMKEKGDIPEGYSVSREKKERFSLILESASTNQTSMYLCASRKTGPGNEQYFGPGTRLTVT.

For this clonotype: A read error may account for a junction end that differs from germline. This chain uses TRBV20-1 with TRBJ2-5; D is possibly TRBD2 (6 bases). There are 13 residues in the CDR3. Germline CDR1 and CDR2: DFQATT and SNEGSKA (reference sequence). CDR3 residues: CSLRQPRGETQHF. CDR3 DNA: TGCAGCCTTAGGCAGCCGCGGGGAGAGACCCAGCACTTC.

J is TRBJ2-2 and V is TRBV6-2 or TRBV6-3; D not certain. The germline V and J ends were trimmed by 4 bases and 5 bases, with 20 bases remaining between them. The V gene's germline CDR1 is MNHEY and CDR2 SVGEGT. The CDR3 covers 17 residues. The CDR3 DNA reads TGTGCCAGCAGTTTACTTCGGATTGGTTTATGGACCGGGGAGCTGTTTTTT. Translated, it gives CASSLLRIGLWTGELFF.

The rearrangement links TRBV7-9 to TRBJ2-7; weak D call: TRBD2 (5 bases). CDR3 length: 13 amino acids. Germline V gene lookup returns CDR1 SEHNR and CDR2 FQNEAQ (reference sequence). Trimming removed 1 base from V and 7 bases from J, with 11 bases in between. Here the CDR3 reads CASSLGQRGEQYF. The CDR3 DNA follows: TGTGCCAGCAGCTTAGGGCAGCGAGGGGAGCAGTACTTC.

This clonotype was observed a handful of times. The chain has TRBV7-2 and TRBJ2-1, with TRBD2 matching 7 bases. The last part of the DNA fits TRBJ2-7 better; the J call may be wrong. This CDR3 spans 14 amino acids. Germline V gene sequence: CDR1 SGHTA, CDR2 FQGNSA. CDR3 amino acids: CASSRGSMAYEQYF. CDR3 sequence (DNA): TGTGCCAGCAGCCGCGGGAGTATGGCCTACGAGCAGTACTTC.

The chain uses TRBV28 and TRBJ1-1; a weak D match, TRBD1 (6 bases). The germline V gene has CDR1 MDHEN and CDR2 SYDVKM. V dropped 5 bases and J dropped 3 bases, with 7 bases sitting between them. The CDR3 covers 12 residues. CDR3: CASSPGDTEAFF. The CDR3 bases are TGTGCCAGCAGTCCAGGGGACACTGAAGCTTTCTTT.

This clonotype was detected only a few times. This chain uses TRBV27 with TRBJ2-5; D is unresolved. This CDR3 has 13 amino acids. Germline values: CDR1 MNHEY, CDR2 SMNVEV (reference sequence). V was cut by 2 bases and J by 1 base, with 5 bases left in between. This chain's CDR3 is CASSLGFQETQYF. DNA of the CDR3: TGTGCCAGCAGTTTAGGGTTCCAAGAGACCCAGTACTTC.

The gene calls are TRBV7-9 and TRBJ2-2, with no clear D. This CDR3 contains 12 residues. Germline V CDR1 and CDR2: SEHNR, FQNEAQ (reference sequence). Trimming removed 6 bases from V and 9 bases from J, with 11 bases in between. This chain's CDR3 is CASRGPLRELFF. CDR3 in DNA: TGTGCCAGCAGGGGCCCTTTACGGGAGCTGTTTTTT.

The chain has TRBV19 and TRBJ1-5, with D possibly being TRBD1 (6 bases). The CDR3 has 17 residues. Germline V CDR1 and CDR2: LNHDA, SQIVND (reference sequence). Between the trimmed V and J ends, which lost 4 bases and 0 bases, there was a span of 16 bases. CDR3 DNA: TGTGCCAGTAGTAACAGGGAGGGGTCGTTTAGCAATCAGCCCCAGCATTTT. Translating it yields CASSNREGSFSNQPQHF.

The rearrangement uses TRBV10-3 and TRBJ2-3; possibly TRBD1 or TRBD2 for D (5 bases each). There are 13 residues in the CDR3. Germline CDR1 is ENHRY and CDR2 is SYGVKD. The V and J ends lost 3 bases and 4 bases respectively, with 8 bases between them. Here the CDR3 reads CAISDLGADTQYF. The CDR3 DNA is TGTGCCATCAGTGATCTGGGGGCAGATACGCAGTATTTT.

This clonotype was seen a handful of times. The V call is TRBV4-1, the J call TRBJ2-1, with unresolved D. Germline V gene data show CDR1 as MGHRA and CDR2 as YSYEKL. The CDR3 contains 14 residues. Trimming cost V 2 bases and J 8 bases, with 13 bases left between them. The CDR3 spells CASSQLVSFDEQFF. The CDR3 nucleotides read TGCGCCAGCAGCCAATTGGTCAGTTTCGATGAGCAGTTCTTC.

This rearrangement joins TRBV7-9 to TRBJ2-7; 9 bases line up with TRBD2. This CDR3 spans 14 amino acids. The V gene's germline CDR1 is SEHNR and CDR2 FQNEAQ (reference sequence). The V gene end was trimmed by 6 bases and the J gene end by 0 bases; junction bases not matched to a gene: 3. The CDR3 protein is CASRSSGGSYEQYF. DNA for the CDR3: TGTGCCAGCAGAAGTAGCGGGGGCTCCTACGAGCAGTACTTC. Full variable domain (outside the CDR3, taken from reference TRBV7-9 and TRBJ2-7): DTGVSQNPRHKITKRGQNVTFRCDPISEHNRLYWYRQTLGQGPEFLTYFQNEAQLEKSRLLSDRFSAERPKGSFSTLEIQRTEQGDSAMYLCASRSSGGSYEQYFGPGTRLTVT.

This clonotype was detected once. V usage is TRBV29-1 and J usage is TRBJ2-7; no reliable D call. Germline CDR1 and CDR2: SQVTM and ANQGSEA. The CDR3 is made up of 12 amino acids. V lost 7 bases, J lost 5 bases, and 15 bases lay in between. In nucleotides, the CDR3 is TGCAGCGGATTACAGTTGGGCCACGAGCAGTACTTC. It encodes CSGLQLGHEQYF.

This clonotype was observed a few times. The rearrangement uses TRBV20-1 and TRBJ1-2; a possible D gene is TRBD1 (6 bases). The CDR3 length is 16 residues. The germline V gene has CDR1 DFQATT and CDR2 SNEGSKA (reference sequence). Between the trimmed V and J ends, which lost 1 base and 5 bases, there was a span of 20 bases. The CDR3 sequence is CSARVGGNRVKYGYTF. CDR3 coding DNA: TGCAGTGCTAGAGTAGGGGGGAACAGGGTGAAGTATGGCTACACCTTC.

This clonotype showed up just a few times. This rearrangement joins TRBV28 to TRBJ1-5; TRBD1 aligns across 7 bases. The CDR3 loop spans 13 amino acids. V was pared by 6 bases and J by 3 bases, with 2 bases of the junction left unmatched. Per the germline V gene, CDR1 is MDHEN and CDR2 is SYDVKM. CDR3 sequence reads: CASRGTVNQPQHF. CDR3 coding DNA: TGTGCCAGCAGAGGGACAGTCAATCAGCCCCAGCATTTT.

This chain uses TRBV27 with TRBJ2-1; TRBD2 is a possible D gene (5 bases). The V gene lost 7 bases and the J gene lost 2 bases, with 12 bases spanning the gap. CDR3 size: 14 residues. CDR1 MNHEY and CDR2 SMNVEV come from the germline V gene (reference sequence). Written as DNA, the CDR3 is TGTGCCAGCATAGTTGGGAGAACCTACAATGAGCAGTTCTTC. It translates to CASIVGRTYNEQFF.

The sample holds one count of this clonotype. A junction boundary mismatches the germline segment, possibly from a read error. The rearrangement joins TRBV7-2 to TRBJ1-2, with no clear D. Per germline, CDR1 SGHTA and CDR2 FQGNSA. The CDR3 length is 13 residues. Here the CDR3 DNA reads TGTGCCAACAGCTTAGATGGGAACTATGGCTACACCTTC. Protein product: CANSLDGNYGYTF. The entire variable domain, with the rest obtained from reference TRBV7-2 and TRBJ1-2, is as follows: GAGVSQSPSNKVTEKGKDVELRCDPISGHTALYWYRQSLGQGLEFLIYFQGNSAPDKSGLPSDRFSAERTGGSVSTLTIQRTQQEDSAVYLCANSLDGNYGYTFGSGTRLTVV.

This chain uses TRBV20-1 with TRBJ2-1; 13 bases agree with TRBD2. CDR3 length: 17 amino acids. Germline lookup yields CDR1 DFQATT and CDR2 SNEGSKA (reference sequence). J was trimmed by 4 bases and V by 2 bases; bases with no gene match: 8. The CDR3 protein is CSARRTSGRANYNEQFF. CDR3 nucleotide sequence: TGCAGTGCTAGAAGGACTAGCGGGAGAGCCAATTACAATGAGCAGTTCTTC.

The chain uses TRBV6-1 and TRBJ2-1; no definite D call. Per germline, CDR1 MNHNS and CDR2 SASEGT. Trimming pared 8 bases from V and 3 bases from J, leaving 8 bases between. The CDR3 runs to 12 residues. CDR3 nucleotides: TGTGCCAGCCGAACTGGCTACAATGAGCAGTTCTTC. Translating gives CASRTGYNEQFF.